This T cell receptor (beta chain) stems from a study of human T cells and chemical hapten exposure. Losses at the gene ends were 5 bases for V and 1 base for J; bases not matched to a gene: 10. Germline V lookup: CDR1 SGHTA, CDR2 FQGNSA. The CDR3 runs 17 residues. TCRdb independently ran MiXCR on the RACE reads; one entry per CDR3 protein. The sample carries some 360,000 distinct CDR3 sequences, 4.5% to 6% recorded once. Indicated time point: pre-sensitization, week 0. The treatment: therapeutic diphenylcyclopropenone sensitization with weekly scalp DPC. Blood collection took place prior to placing each patch test. This clonotype showed up many times. Its antigen is still unknown. General study results and limits: With DPC sensitization, TCRs exceeding 1 in 1000 frequency showed no change.

V is TRBV7-2 and J is TRBJ2-2; TRBD1 matches 7 bases. The receptor was isolated from a woman aged 50 to 60 with alopecia areata. Some clones in this sample may be carry-over from other donors' samples. The source was whole blood, collected in connection with sensitization to the hapten diphenylcyclopropenone (DPC). This CDR3 is CASSQWPDRVNTGELFF. In nucleotides, the CDR3 is TGTGCCAGCAGCCAATGGCCCGACAGGGTGAACACCGGGGAGCTGTTTTTT.